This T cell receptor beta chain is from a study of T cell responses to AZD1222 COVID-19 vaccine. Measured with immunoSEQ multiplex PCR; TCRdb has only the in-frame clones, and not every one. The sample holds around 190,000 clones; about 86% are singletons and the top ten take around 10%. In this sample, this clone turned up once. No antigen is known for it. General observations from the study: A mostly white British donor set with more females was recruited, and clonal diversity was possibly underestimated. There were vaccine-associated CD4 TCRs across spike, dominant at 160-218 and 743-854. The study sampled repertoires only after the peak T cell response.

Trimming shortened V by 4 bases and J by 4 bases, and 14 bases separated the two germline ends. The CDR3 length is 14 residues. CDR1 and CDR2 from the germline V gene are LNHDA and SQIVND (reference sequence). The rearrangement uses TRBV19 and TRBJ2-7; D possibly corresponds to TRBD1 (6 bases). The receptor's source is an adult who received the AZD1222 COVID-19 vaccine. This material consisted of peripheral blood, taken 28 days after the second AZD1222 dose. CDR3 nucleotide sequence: TGTGCCAGTAGTACGTCCGGGACAAATTACGAGCAGTACTTC. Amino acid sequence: CASSTSGTNYEQYF. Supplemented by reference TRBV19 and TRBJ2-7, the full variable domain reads DGGITQSPKYLFRKEGQNVTLSCEQNLNHDAMYWYRQDPGQGLRLIYYSQIVNDFQKGDIAEGYSVSREKKESFPLTVTSAQKNPTAFYLCASSTSGTNYEQYFGPGTRLTVT.